This T cell receptor (beta chain) appears in the sequencing data of a study of T cells in localized non-small cell lung cancer. The CDR3 is 16 amino acids. TCRdb's copy holds only in-frame clones and misses some; the assay was immunoSEQ multiplex PCR. Of some 140,000 clones listed, around 92% are singletons. Findings and caveats of the study: Measurement of T cell clonality placed uninvolved adjacent lung highest, above the level in tumor. The study sequenced only one region of the tumor. As a result, intratumor heterogeneity could not be excluded and remains possible. Paired adjacent lung recovered a median around 59 of the top 100 tumor clones.

A remark on this clone: The antigen is undetermined.

The receptor was derived from a female donor older than 55 with stage I lung adenocarcinoma. The sample in question was peripheral blood, obtained before any cancer treatment. The chain employs TRBV21-1 and TRBJ2-5; no DNA check was done on the table's D call, TRBD2. TRBV21-1 is a pseudogene. The CDR3 DNA sequence: TGTGCCAGCAGCAAAATCGCTAGCGGGACAAGTGAGACCCAGTACTTC. This sequence encodes CASSKIASGTSETQYF.